Listed here is a single T cell receptor (beta chain). The antigen is not known. The CDR3 sequence is 17 residues long. The V gene end was trimmed by 5 bases and the J gene end by 3 bases; junction bases not matched to a gene: 7. Germline V gene data show CDR1 as LGHNA and CDR2 as YSLEER. The record originates from a study of cytomegalovirus exposure and HLA in healthy donors. Findings and caveats of the study: In a later analysis, DRB1 alleles had the most associated TCRs; HLA-C alleles the fewest.

PCR used 60 Vbeta primers and 13 Jbeta primers. Clones were read by immunoSEQ multiplex PCR, and TCRdb kept only the in-frame ones, dropping some. The table lists about 92,000 clones, about 84% of them singletons. The sample was PBMCs. The origin of this receptor is a girl aged 2-9 years in good health and CMV-seropositive. The rearrangement joins TRBV4-3 to TRBJ2-3; 14 bases fit TRBD2. The CDR3 sequence: CASSYGTSGSITDTQYF. The CDR3 nucleotides read TGCGCCAGCAGCTACGGGACTAGCGGGAGTATTACAGATACGCAGTATTTT.